Shown below are 32 T cell receptor beta chains from a single sample sequenced in a study of shared clonotypes between healthy human individuals. It was CD45RO-negative cells, positively selected for CCR7, that made up naive CD8 cells, with terminally differentiated effector memory CD45RA+ cells excluded. This table comes from immunoSEQ multiplex PCR, and its TCRdb copy is limited to in-frame clones, with some not included. The sample has hundreds of thousands of clones, 85% to 95% seen once. The sample taken for sequencing was naive CD8+ T cells sorted from blood. These receptor sequences come from a woman in her 30s in good health.

V and J are TRBV4-2 and TRBJ2-7; possibly TRBD2 for D (6 bases). V shed 3 bases and J shed 5 bases, with 11 bases lying between them. CDR1 is LGHNA and CDR2 is YNFKEQ in the germline V gene. The CDR3 is 13 amino acids. CDR3: CASSQNGGDEQYF. CDR3 sequence (DNA): TGTGCCAGCAGCCAGAACGGAGGGGACGAGCAGTACTTC.

This clone was observed once. This chain joins TRBV1 and TRBJ1-2. TRBV1 is classified as a pseudogene. The CDR3 extends over 15 amino acids. The CDR3 sequence: CTSSQDRARSSGYTF. DNA for the CDR3: TGCACCAGCAGCCAAGATCGGGCGAGGTCGAGTGGCTACACCTTC.

V is TRBV30 and J is TRBJ2-3; 9 nucleotides agree with TRBD2. After removal of 2 bases from V and 5 bases from J, the junction contained 14 bases not matched to a gene. Per germline, CDR1 GTSNPN and CDR2 SVGIG (reference sequence). The CDR3 runs to 17 residues. The CDR3 DNA reads TGTGCCTGGAGTACCGGCCTGGCGGGAGGGCCGGGAGATACGCAGTATTTT. Its protein is CAWSTGLAGGPGDTQYF.

The chain links TRBV29-1 to TRBJ2-7; D may be TRBD1 or TRBD2 (6 bases each). This CDR3 comprises 13 residues. In germline, CDR1 is SQVTM, CDR2 ANQGSEA. V was pared by 6 bases and J by 6 bases, with 18 bases between. The CDR3 region has the DNA TGCAGCGTCGTGGGGGGCAGGGGTCCCGAGCAGTACTTC. Protein: CSVVGGRGPEQYF.

This chain uses TRBV11-3 with TRBJ2-5; D ambiguous. Germline assignment: CDR1 SGHNT and CDR2 YENEEA. Deletions cut 1 base from V and 5 bases from J, with 8 bases between. This CDR3 is 13 amino acids long. CDR3 residues: CASSLAFIETQYF. DNA of the CDR3: TGTGCCAGCAGCTTAGCGTTTATCGAGACCCAGTACTTC.

V usage is TRBV29-1 and J usage is TRBJ1-1; D ambiguous. The germline V gene encodes CDR1 SQVTM and CDR2 ANQGSEA. CDR3 size: 13 residues. Trimming removed 3 bases from V and 0 bases from J, with 8 bases in between. The CDR3 bases are TGCAGCGTTGACTCAGGTATGAACACTGAAGCTTTCTTT. The encoded protein is CSVDSGMNTEAFF. The full variable domain, its missing parts supplied by reference TRBV29-1 and TRBJ1-1, is SAVISQKPSRDICQRGTSLTIQCQVDSQVTMMFWYRQQPGQSLTLIATANQGSEATYESGFVIDKFPISRPNLTFSTLTVSNMSPEDSSIYLCSVDSGMNTEAFFGQGTRLTVV.

The chain recombines TRBV6-5 with TRBJ2-7; TRBD2 might be the D (5 bases). The V end was cut by 0 bases, the J end by 5 bases, with 17 bases between. Germline loops: CDR1 MNHEY, CDR2 SVGAGI. The CDR3 totals 16 residues. The CDR3 is CASSYSSGTRLHEQYF. CDR3 nucleotide sequence: TGTGCCAGCAGTTACTCGAGTGGCACTAGGCTCCACGAGCAGTACTTC.

The chain links TRBV2 to TRBJ1-2; the D gene is possibly TRBD1 (5 bases). V was shortened by 1 base and J by 4 bases, with 19 bases between the two germline ends. The CDR3 is 17 residues long. Looked up from germline, CDR1 is SNHLY and CDR2 is FYNNEI. CDR3 residues: CASSEVGGTHLIYGYTF. CDR3 DNA: TGTGCCAGCAGTGAAGTCGGGGGGACCCACCTTATCTATGGCTACACCTTC. Combining the CDR3 with reference TRBV2 and TRBJ1-2 gives the whole variable domain EPEVTQTPSHQVTQMGQEVILRCVPISNHLYFYWYRQILGQKVEFLVSFYNNEISEKSEIFDDQFSVERPDGSNFTLKIRSTKLEDSAMYFCASSEVGGTHLIYGYTFGSGTRLTVV.

This clone was seen only once. In the same sample, other DNA sequences code for this CDR3. The chain couples TRBV27 to TRBJ2-7; TRBD1 matches 10 bases. This CDR3 is built from 14 residues. CDR1 is MNHEY and CDR2 is SMNVEV in the germline V gene (reference sequence). V was clipped by 5 bases and J by 4 bases; unmatched bases: 5. The CDR3 region has the DNA TGTGCCAGCAGTGCGACAGGGGGCGGGTACGAGCAGTACTTC. Translating it yields CASSATGGGYEQYF.

CDR3 amino acids: CASSQDVLAGVETDTQYF. The CDR3 nucleotides read TGTGCCAGCAGCCAAGATGTACTAGCGGGAGTCGAGACAGATACGCAGTATTTT. V and J are TRBV4-2 and TRBJ2-3, with 11 bases matching TRBD2. Losses at the gene ends were 0 bases for V and 3 bases for J; bases not matched to a gene: 8. Germline loops: CDR1 LGHNA, CDR2 YNFKEQ. This CDR3 spans 18 amino acids.

The chain combines TRBV14 with TRBJ1-5; unclear D gene. Germline assignment: CDR1 SGHDN and CDR2 FVKESK. This CDR3 is 18 amino acids long. The germline V and J ends were trimmed by 0 bases and 3 bases, with 18 bases remaining between them. The CDR3: CASSQEVFRWVNNQPQHF. CDR3 DNA sequence: TGTGCCAGCAGCCAAGAGGTTTTCAGATGGGTGAACAATCAGCCCCAGCATTTT.

This chain links TRBV27 with TRBJ2-6; no definite D call. The CDR3 is 13 residues long. CDR1 and CDR2 (germline): MNHEY, SMNVEV (reference sequence). The V end was cut by 10 bases, the J end by 2 bases, with 9 bases between. The CDR3 nucleotides are TGTGCCACCGCGGTGGCTGGGGCCAACGTCCTGACTTTC. It codes for CATAVAGANVLTF.

This clone was detected once. The CDR3 coding sequence is TGTGCCAGCAGCTTAACAGGGGTAAACACTGAAGCTTTCTTT. This gives the protein CASSLTGVNTEAFF. V gene TRBV7-8 combines with J gene TRBJ1-1, with TRBD1 matching 7 bases. The CDR3 contains 14 residues. Germline CDR1 is SGHVS and CDR2 is FQNEAQ. The J segment lost 2 bases and the V segment lost 2 bases, leaving 2 bases of the junction unmatched.

Worth noting for this clone: Since no conserved phenylalanine or tryptophan closes the CDR3, a read error is the likely cause. The DNA is left out, because the CDR3 cannot be placed on it with certainty; the CDR3 is given as TCRdb lists it. V usage is TRBV7-9 and J usage is TRBJ1-1. The CDR3 is 11 residues long, ends included. Per the germline V gene, CDR1 is SEHNR and CDR2 is FQNEAQ (reference sequence). The CDR3 is CASSLNFTMPL.

The CDR3, as DNA: TGTGCCAGCAGCTCCCGTACGGCCCCGGATACGCAGTATTTT. Its translation: CASSSRTAPDTQYF. The chain has TRBV7-2 and TRBJ2-3; D not certain. The CDR3 totals 14 residues. Germline V gene data show CDR1 as SGHTA and CDR2 as FQGNSA. Trimming removed 4 bases at V and 6 bases at J, with 14 bases between.

The chain uses TRBV9 and TRBJ2-2, with 8 bases aligning to TRBD2. Germline CDR1 is SGDLS and CDR2 is YYNGEE. V lost 0 bases to trimming and J lost 4 bases; unmatched junction nucleotides: 8. This CDR3 has 17 amino acids. CDR3 sequence (DNA): TGTGCCAGCAGCGTAGGTACTAGCGGACCTCGCACCGGGGAGCTGTTTTTT. As protein: CASSVGTSGPRTGELFF.

This chain connects TRBV28 to TRBJ1-5, with 12 bases lining up with TRBD1. This CDR3 has 18 residues. Germline assignment: CDR1 MDHEN and CDR2 SYDVKM. Losses at the gene ends were 6 bases for V and 6 bases for J; bases not matched to a gene: 15. The CDR3 DNA is TGTGCCAGCAGACCAAAGGGACGTGGGGACAGGGGGCCTCAGCCCCAGCATTTT. Its protein product is CASRPKGRGDRGPQPQHF.

This chain connects TRBV13 to TRBJ1-3; D uncertain. Looked up from germline, CDR1 is PRHDT and CDR2 is FYEKMQ (reference sequence). Trimming shortened V by 6 bases and J by 4 bases, and 19 bases separated the two germline ends. This CDR3 contains 16 residues. The CDR3 spells CASSMAAGSLGNTIYF. As DNA, the CDR3 is TGTGCCAGCAGTATGGCCGCCGGGTCGTTAGGAAACACCATATATTTT.

V gene TRBV11-2 combines with J gene TRBJ2-7, with D possibly being TRBD1 (6 bases). The CDR3 length is 13 residues. With 3 bases removed from V and 3 bases from J, the gap between germline ends came to 9 bases. The germline gives CDR1 SGHAT, CDR2 FQNNGV. This chain's CDR3 is CASSFGQHYEQYF. CDR3 in DNA: TGTGCCAGCAGCTTCGGACAGCACTACGAGCAGTACTTC.

This chain links TRBV7-8 with TRBJ2-1; 8 bases line up with TRBD2. CDR3 size: 16 residues. From germline, CDR1 is SGHVS and CDR2 FQNEAQ. The V segment lost 1 base and the J segment 3 bases; nucleotides outside the gene matches: 5. The CDR3 DNA sequence: TGTGCCAGCAGCTTAGTTCCCCGGGAGGGCTACAATGAGCAGTTCTTC. This sequence encodes CASSLVPREGYNEQFF.

The chain employs TRBV2 and TRBJ2-7, with a possible D match to TRBD1 (6 bases). The CDR3 has 14 residues. CDR1 and CDR2 from the germline V gene are SNHLY and FYNNEI. The V and J ends lost 4 bases and 6 bases respectively, with 16 bases between them. CDR3 in DNA: TGTGCCAGCAGTGTCGCAGCAGGGGTTGGCGAGCAGTACTTC. Translating gives CASSVAAGVGEQYF.

J is TRBJ2-1 and V is TRBV27; D possibly corresponds to TRBD2 (6 bases). V lost 0 bases, J lost 9 bases, and 9 bases lay in between. The germline CDR1 and CDR2 sequences are MNHEY and SMNVEV (reference sequence). The CDR3 consists of 13 residues. This CDR3 is CASSLSEGTEQFF. The DNA of the CDR3 is TGTGCCAGCAGTTTATCGGAGGGCACTGAGCAGTTCTTC.

The chain links TRBV7-6 to TRBJ2-7; 13 bases agree with TRBD2. This CDR3 spans 15 amino acids. Looked up from germline, CDR1 is SGHVS and CDR2 is FNYEAQ. With 4 bases clipped from V and 5 bases from J, the junction kept 5 bases outside the gene matches. The CDR3 here is CASSSWTSGSHEQYF. DNA for the CDR3: TGTGCCAGCAGCTCCTGGACTAGCGGGAGCCACGAGCAGTACTTC.

The chain employs TRBV7-9 and TRBJ2-5; TRBD1 matches 7 bases. Germline V CDR1 and CDR2: SEHNR, FQNEAQ (reference sequence). J was trimmed by 8 bases and V by 6 bases; bases with no gene match: 12. The CDR3 sequence is 14 residues long. In DNA form, the CDR3 reads TGTGCCAGCAGTGGCAGGGGGTTAGGCGGTACCCAGTACTTC. The encoded protein is CASSGRGLGGTQYF.

The chain couples TRBV9 to TRBJ2-1, with D perhaps TRBD2 (5 bases). Germline loops: CDR1 SGDLS, CDR2 YYNGEE. Trimming took off 0 bases at V and 4 bases at J, with 11 bases between the two ends. This CDR3 has 15 residues. The CDR3 region has the DNA TGTGCCAGCAGCGTAGTCGGGGAACAATACAATGAGCAGTTCTTC. Amino acids: CASSVVGEQYNEQFF. Together with reference TRBV9 and TRBJ2-1, the CDR3 gives the full variable domain: DSGVTQTPKHLITATGQRVTLRCSPRSGDLSVYWYQQSLDQGLQFLIQYYNGEERAKGNILERFSAQQFPDLHSELNLSSLELGDSALYFCASSVVGEQYNEQFFGPGTRLTVL.

The V gene is TRBV6-6, the J gene TRBJ1-3; no clear D gene. Germline V gene sequence: CDR1 MNHNY, CDR2 SVGAGI (reference sequence). The CDR3 extends over 13 amino acids. V was pared by 6 bases and J by 4 bases, with 10 bases between. CDR3 nucleotides: TGTGCCAGCAGCCGGGGTGACGGAAACACCATATATTTT. Amino acid sequence: CASSRGDGNTIYF.

The chain has TRBV9 and TRBJ2-3; possibly TRBD2 for D (6 bases). V gave up 4 bases and J gave up 8 bases, with 20 bases separating them. The CDR3 contains 15 residues. Per the germline V gene, CDR1 is SGDLS and CDR2 is YYNGEE. CDR3 sequence: CASSRRDFPLGTQYF. CDR3 nucleotide sequence: TGTGCCAGCAGCCGGAGGGACTTCCCCTTAGGTACGCAGTATTTT.

The gene calls are TRBV4-1 and TRBJ2-1; 14 bases are a match to TRBD2. The ends lost 4 bases at V and 11 bases at J; junction bases unmatched: 4. CDR3 length equals 14 residues. Germline V lookup: CDR1 MGHRA, CDR2 YSYEKL. The DNA of the CDR3 is TGCGCCAGCAGCCTCGGACTAGCGGGAGGAAAGCAGTTCTTC. Amino acids: CASSLGLAGGKQFF.

Only one count was recorded for this clone. This rearrangement joins TRBV2 to TRBJ2-5; D not resolved. This CDR3 is built from 10 residues. The V gene lost 6 bases and the J gene lost 7 bases, with 6 bases spanning the gap. The germline CDR1 and CDR2 sequences are SNHLY and FYNNEI. DNA for the CDR3: TGTGCCAGCAGGGGGTGGACCCAGTACTTC. This sequence encodes CASRGWTQYF.

This clone was counted once. The rearrangement links TRBV4-1 to TRBJ2-7; D may be TRBD1 (6 bases). Per germline, CDR1 MGHRA and CDR2 YSYEKL. V was shortened by 4 bases and J by 2 bases, with 12 bases between the two germline ends. This CDR3 contains 14 residues. The chain's CDR3 is CASSPRTVTYEQYF. CDR3 bases: TGCGCCAGCAGCCCCAGGACAGTCACCTACGAGCAGTACTTC.

The V call is TRBV9, the J call TRBJ1-5; D is ambiguous. CDR1 is SGDLS and CDR2 is YYNGEE in the germline V gene. The ends were cut back, 4 bases at V and 7 bases at J, with 12 bases in the middle. The CDR3 sequence is 13 residues long. The CDR3 loop reads CASSPGVGQPQHF. The CDR3 region has the DNA TGTGCCAGCAGCCCCGGTGTGGGGCAGCCCCAGCATTTT.

The V call is TRBV7-9, the J call TRBJ2-7; 7 nucleotides agree with TRBD1. J was trimmed by 5 bases and V by 5 bases; bases with no gene match: 6. Germline loops: CDR1 SEHNR, CDR2 FQNEAQ (reference sequence). The CDR3 has 13 amino acids. The CDR3 reads CASSPDRDHEQYF. In nucleotides, the CDR3 is TGTGCCAGCAGCCCAGACAGGGACCACGAGCAGTACTTC. The full variable domain, rest sourced from reference TRBV7-9 and TRBJ2-7, is DTGVSQNPRHKITKRGQNVTFRCDPISEHNRLYWYRQTLGQGPEFLTYFQNEAQLEKSRLLSDRFSAERPKGSFSTLEIQRTEQGDSAMYLCASSPDRDHEQYFGPGTRLTVT.